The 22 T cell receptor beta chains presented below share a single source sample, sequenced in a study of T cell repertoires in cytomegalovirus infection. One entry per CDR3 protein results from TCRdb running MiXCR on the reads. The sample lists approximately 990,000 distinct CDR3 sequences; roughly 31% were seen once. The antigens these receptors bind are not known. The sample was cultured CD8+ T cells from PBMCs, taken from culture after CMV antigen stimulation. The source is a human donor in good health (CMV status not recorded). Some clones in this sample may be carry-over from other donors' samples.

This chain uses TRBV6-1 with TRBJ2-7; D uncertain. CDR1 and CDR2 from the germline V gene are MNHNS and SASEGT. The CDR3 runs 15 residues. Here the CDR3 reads CANSELDPWDYEQYV. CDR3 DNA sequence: TGTGCCAACAGTGAACTCGACCCTTGGGACTACGAGCAGTACGTC.

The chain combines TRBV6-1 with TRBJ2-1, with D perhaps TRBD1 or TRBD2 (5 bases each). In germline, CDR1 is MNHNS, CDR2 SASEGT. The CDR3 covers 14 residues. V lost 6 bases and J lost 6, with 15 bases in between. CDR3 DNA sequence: TGTGCCAGCAGGAATACCCGGGGCGTCAATGAGCAGTTCTTC. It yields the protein CASRNTRGVNEQFF.

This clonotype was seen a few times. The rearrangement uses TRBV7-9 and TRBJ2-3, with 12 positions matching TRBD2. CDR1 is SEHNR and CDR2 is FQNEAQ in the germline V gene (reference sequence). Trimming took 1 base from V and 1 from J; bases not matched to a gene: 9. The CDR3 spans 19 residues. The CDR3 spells CASSLVLAGGTARTDTQYF. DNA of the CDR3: TGTGCCAGCAGCTTAGTGCTAGCGGGGGGGACTGCCCGCACAGATACGCAGTATTTT.

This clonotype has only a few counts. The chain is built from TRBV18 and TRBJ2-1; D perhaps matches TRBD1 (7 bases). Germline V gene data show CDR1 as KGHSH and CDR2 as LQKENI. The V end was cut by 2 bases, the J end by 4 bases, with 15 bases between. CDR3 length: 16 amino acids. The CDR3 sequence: CASSPFVAGQYNEQFF. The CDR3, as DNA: TGTGCCAGCTCACCATTCGTCGCGGGACAGTACAATGAGCAGTTCTTC. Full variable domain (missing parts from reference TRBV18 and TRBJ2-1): NAGVMQNPRHLVRRRGQEARLRCSPMKGHSHVYWYRQLPEEGLKFMVYLQKENIIDESGMPKERFSAEFPKEGPSILRIQQVVRGDSAAYFCASSPFVAGQYNEQFFGPGTRLTVL.

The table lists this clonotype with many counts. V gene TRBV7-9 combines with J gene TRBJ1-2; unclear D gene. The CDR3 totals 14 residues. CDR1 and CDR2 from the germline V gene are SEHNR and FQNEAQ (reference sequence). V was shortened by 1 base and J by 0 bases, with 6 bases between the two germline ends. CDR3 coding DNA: TGTGCCAGCAGCTTAGGTGGGGCTAACTATGGCTACACCTTC. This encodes CASSLGGANYGYTF.

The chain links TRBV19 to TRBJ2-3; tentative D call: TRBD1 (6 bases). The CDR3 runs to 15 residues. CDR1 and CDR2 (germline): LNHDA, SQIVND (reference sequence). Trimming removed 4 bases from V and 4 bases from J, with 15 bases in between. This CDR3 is CASSTYPRGPDTQYF. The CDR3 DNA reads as TGTGCCAGTAGTACCTACCCCAGGGGCCCAGATACGCAGTATTTT.

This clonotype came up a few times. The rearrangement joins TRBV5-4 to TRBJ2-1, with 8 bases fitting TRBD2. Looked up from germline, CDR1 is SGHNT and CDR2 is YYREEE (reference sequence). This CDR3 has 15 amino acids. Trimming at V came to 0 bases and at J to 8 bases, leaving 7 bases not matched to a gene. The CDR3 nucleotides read TGTGCCAGCAGCTTGGAGGGACTAGACTGGGATGAGCAGTTCTTC. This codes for CASSLEGLDWDEQFF.

CDR3 protein: CSARGRERGGPADTQYF. Here the CDR3 DNA reads TGCAGTGCTAGAGGGCGGGAGCGGGGGGGCCCCGCAGATACGCAGTATTTT. The rearrangement joins TRBV20-1 to TRBJ2-3; TRBD2 matches 10 bases. Germline V gives CDR1 DFQATT, CDR2 SNEGSKA (reference sequence). V lost 1 base and J lost 4; bases outside the gene matches: 11. There are 17 residues in the CDR3.

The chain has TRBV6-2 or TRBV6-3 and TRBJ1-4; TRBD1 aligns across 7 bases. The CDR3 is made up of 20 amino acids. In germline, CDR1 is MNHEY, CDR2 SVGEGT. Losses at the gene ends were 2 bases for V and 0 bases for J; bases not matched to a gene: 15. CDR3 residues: CASSYHREGAAVATNEKLFF. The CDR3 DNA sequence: TGTGCCAGCAGTTACCATCGTGAGGGGGCCGCGGTTGCAACTAATGAAAAACTGTTTTTT.

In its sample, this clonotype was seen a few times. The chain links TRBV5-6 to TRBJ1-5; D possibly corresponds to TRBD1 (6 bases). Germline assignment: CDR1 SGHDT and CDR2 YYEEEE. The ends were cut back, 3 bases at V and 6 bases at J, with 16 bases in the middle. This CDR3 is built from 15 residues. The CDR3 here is CASSSYQGSPQPQHF. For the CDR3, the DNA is TGTGCCAGCAGCTCATATCAGGGGAGCCCTCAGCCCCAGCATTTT.

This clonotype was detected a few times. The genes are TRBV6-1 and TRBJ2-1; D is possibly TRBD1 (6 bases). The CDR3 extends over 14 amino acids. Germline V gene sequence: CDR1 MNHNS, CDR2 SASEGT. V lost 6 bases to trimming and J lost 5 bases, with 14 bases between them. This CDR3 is CASREQGRDNEQFF. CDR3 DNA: TGTGCCAGCAGGGAACAGGGCAGAGACAATGAGCAGTTCTTC.

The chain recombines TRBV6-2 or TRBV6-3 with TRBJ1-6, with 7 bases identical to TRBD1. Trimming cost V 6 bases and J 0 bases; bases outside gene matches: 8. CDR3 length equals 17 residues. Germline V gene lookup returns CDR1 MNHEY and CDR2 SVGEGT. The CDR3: CASREGTASSYNSPLHF. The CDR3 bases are TGTGCCAGCAGAGAGGGGACAGCGAGCTCCTATAATTCACCCCTCCACTTT.

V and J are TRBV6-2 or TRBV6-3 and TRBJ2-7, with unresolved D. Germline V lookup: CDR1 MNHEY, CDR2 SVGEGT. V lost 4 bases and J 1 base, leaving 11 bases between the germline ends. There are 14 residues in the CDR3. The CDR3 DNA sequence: TGTGCCAGCAGTTTTCCGGAGACGTCCTACGAGCAGTACTTC. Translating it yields CASSFPETSYEQYF.

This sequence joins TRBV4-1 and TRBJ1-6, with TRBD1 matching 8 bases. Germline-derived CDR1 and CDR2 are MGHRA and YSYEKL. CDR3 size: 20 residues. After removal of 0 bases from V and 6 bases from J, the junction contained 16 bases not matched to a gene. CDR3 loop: CASSQDGGQEYPWFNSPLHF. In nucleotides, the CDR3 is TGCGCCAGCAGCCAAGATGGGGGACAGGAGTACCCTTGGTTTAATTCACCCCTCCACTTT.

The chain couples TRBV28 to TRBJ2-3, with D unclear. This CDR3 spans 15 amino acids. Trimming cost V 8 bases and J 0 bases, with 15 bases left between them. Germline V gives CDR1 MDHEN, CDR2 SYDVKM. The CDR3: CASSLSKSSTDTQYF. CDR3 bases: TGTGCCAGCTCCTTGTCGAAATCTAGCACAGATACGCAGTATTTT.

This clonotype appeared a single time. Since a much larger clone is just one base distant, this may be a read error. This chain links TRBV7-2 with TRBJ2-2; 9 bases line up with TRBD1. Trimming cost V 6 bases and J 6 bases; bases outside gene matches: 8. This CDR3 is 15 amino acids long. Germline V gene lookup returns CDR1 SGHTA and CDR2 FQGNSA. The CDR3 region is CASSRTGANAGELFF. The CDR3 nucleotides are TGTGCCAGCAGTCGGACAGGGGCTAACGCCGGGGAGCTGTTTTTT. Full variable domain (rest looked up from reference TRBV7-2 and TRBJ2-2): GAGVSQSPSNKVTEKGKDVELRCDPISGHTALYWYRQSLGQGLEFLIYFQGNSAPDKSGLPSDRFSAERTGGSVSTLTIQRTQQEDSAVYLCASSRTGANAGELFFGEGSRLTVL.

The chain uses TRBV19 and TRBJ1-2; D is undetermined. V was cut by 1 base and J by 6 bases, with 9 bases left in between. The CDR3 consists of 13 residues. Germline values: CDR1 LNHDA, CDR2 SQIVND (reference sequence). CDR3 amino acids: CASSIVHGDGYTF. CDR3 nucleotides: TGTGCCAGTAGTATAGTCCACGGCGATGGCTACACCTTC. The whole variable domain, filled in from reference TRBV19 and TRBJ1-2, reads DGGITQSPKYLFRKEGQNVTLSCEQNLNHDAMYWYRQDPGQGLRLIYYSQIVNDFQKGDIAEGYSVSREKKESFPLTVTSAQKNPTAFYLCASSIVHGDGYTFGSGTRLTVV.

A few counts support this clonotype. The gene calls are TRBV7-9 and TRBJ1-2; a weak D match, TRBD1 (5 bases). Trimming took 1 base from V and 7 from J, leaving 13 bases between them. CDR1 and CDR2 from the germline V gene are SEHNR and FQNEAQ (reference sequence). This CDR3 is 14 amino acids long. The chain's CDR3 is CASSLVNARGGYTF. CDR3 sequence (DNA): TGTGCCAGCAGCTTAGTGAATGCTAGGGGTGGCTACACCTTC.

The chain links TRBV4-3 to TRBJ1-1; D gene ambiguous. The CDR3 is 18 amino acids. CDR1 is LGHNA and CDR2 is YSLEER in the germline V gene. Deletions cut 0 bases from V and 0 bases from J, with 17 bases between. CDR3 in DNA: TGCGCCAGCAGCCAAGATGAGGGCGTAGAAACCATGAACACTGAAGCTTTCTTT. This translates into CASSQDEGVETMNTEAFF.

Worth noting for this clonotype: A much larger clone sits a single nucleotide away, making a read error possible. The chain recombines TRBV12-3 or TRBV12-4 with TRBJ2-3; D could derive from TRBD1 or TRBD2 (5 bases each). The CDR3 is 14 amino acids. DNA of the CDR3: TGTGCCAACAGTTACGGGACCCACACAGATACGCAGTATTTT. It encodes CANSYGTHTDTQYF.

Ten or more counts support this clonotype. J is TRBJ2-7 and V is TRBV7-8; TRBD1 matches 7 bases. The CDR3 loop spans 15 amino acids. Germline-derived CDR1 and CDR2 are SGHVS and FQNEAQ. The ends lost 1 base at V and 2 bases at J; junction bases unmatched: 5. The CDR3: CASSLGGQYAYEQYV. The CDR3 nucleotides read TGTGCCAGCAGCTTAGGGGGACAGTACGCCTACGAGCAGTACGTC.

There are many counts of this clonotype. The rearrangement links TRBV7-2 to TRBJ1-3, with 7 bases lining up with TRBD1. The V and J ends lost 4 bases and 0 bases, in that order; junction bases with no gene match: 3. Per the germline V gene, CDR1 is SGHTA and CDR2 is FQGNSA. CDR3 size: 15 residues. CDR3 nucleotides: TGTGCCAGCAGCTCGGGACAGACCTCTGGAAACACCATATATTTT. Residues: CASSSGQTSGNTIYF.